This paragraph reports one T cell receptor beta chain. This entry comes from a study of blood T cell repertoires in COVID-19. In the study overall: Spain, Italy and the United States supplied samples that represented acute and convalescent COVID-19. In each case, the material was cDNA or gDNA derived from T cells, B-cell-depleted T cells, or PBMCs.

This CDR3 contains 14 residues. Trimming at V came to 10 bases and at J to 0 bases, leaving 6 bases not matched to a gene. Germline CDR1 ENHRY, CDR2 SYGVKD. Data came from immunoSEQ multiplex PCR; TCRdb stores just in-frame clones and leaves some out. The sample carries 110,000 or so clones, roughly three quarters recorded once. This TCR was recovered from a human donor in a cohort sampled during active COVID-19. The chain uses TRBV10-3 and TRBJ1-5; 7 positions match TRBD1. The sequencing sample was made of peripheral blood. The CDR3 nucleotides read TGTGCCACCGCTACAGGGGATAGCAATCAGCCCCAGCATTTT. It translates to CATATGDSNQPQHF.